One and the same sample provided the 5 T cell receptor beta chains below, sequenced in a study of cytomegalovirus exposure and HLA in healthy donors. PCR employed 60 Vbeta and 13 Jbeta primers. Generated by immunoSEQ multiplex PCR, the TCRdb table keeps only in-frame clones and is missing some. The sample has fewer than 250,000 clones; approximately 90% are singletons. Sequenced material: PBMCs. These receptors all come from a boy between 2 and 10 years old in good health and CMV-seronegative.

CDR3 DNA: TGTGCCAGCAGCTTGGGGGGGGAGGTCTACGAGCAGTACTTC. This translates into CASSLGGEVYEQYF. The J gene is TRBJ2-7, the V gene TRBV5-6, with D perhaps matching TRBD2 (6 bases). This CDR3 comprises 14 residues. Germline values: CDR1 SGHDT, CDR2 YYEEEE. Trimming took 0 bases from V and 3 from J, leaving 10 bases between them.

This chain uses TRBV4-1 with TRBJ1-2; 7 nucleotides align to TRBD1. Germline CDR1 is MGHRA and CDR2 is YSYEKL. Trimming cost V 4 bases and J 3 bases; bases outside gene matches: 8. The CDR3 contains 15 residues. This chain's CDR3 is CASSLGTDPYYGYTF. CDR3 in DNA: TGCGCCAGCAGCCTCGGGACAGATCCCTACTATGGCTACACCTTC.

J is TRBJ2-1 and V is TRBV6-4; D is uncertain. CDR3 length: 12 residues. In germline, CDR1 is MRHNA, CDR2 SNTAGT. The CDR3 sequence: CGRQLSYNEQFF. DNA for the CDR3: TGTGGGCGGCAGCTCTCCTACAATGAGCAGTTCTTC.

This chain connects TRBV28 to TRBJ2-5; TRBD2 agrees at 9 bases. The CDR3 runs 14 residues. V lost 2 bases and J lost 6; bases outside the gene matches: 4. Per the germline V gene, CDR1 is MDHEN and CDR2 is SYDVKM. CDR3 coding DNA: TGTGCCAGCAGTTTAGCGGGGGGGCTGCAGACCCAGTACTTC. Its translation is CASSLAGGLQTQYF.

The CDR3 DNA sequence: TGTGCCAGCAGTTTAAGGTGGCAGGGTGGCTCCTACGAGCAGTACTTC. It specifies CASSLRWQGGSYEQYF. The chain has TRBV27 and TRBJ2-5; tentatively, D is TRBD1 (5 bases). The J call could be wrong; TRBJ2-7 is a better fit for the DNA end. The CDR3 covers 16 residues. Germline V gives CDR1 MNHEY, CDR2 SMNVEV (reference sequence).